The T cell receptor (beta chain) described here comes from a study of response to subunit inactivated influenza vaccine. TCRdb passed the RT-PCR reads through MiXCR, listing each CDR3 protein once. In the table there are around 250,000 distinct CDR3 sequences, over 9% of which are singletons. Broader study findings: Only a handful of new T cells, the authors suggested, are recruited with each seasonal influenza vaccination.

The ends were cut back, 4 bases at V and 3 bases at J, with 7 bases in the middle. The CDR3 loop spans 13 amino acids. The germline V gene has CDR1 SGHTA and CDR2 FQGNSA. This clonotype showed up many times. No antigen is known for it. The receptor comes from a man in his fifties who received an inactivated influenza vaccine. This material consisted of non-naive T cells sorted from PBMCs, taken 14 days before vaccination. The J gene is TRBJ1-5, the V gene TRBV7-2; D unresolved. The CDR3 nucleotides read TGTGCCAGCAGCTCCTCCTCCAATCAGCCCCAGCATTTT. Translation: CASSSSSNQPQHF. Full variable domain (missing parts from reference TRBV7-2 and TRBJ1-5): GAGVSQSPSNKVTEKGKDVELRCDPISGHTALYWYRQSLGQGLEFLIYFQGNSAPDKSGLPSDRFSAERTGGSVSTLTIQRTQQEDSAVYLCASSSSSNQPQHFGDGTRLSIL.